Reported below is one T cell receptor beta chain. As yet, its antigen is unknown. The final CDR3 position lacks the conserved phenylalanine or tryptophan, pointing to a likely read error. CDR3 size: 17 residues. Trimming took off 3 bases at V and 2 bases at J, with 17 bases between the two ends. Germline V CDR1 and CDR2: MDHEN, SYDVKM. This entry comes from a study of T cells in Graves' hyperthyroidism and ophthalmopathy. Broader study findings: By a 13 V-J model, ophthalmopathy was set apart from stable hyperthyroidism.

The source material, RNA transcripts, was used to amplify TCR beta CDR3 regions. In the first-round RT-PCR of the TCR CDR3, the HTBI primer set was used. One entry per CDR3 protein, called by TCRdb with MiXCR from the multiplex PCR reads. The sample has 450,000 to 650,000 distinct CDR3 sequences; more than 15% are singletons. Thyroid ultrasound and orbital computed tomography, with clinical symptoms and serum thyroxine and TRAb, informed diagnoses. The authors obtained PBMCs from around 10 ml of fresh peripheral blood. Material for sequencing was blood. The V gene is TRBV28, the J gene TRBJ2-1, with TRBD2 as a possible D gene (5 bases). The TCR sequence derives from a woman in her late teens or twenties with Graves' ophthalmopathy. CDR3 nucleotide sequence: TGTGCCAGCAGTTTGCCCTCGAGCGGTCCACCCTACAATGAGCAGTTCGTC. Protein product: CASSLPSSGPPYNEQFV.